These T cell receptor beta chains were read from a single sample in a study of cytomegalovirus exposure and HLA in healthy donors. TCRdb's table, derived via immunoSEQ multiplex PCR, lists solely in-frame clones and lacks some. This table has 90,000 to 150,000 clones, more than 75% appearing once. Sequencing input: PBMCs. The receptors originated from a woman in her twenties or thirties in good health and CMV-seronegative. Each CDR3 is given with its conserved first and last residue. The order of the fields is CDR3 DNA, CDR3 protein, D gene, clone size, J gene, V gene. D genes are given only for firm matches. Size values are once, few and many counts, or a class for expanded clones, and some rows have none.

TGCGCCAGCAGCTTTCTAGCGGGGGAGAACACCGGGGAGCTGTTTTTT CASSFLAGENTGELFF TRBD2 . TRBJ2-2 TRBV5-1
TGTGCCAGCAGGGGTGACTCTGAAGCTTTCTTT CASRGDSEAFF . . TRBJ1-1 TRBV6-5
TGTGCCAGCAGCTTGGACCTAGCGGGGAGCTCCTACAATGAGCAGTTCTTC CASSLDLAGSSYNEQFF TRBD2 few TRBJ2-1 TRBV5-4
TGTGCCAGCAGCTCCCTAAGGGGGACCTACGAGCAGTACTTC CASSSLRGTYEQYF . few TRBJ2-7 TRBV11-2
TGTGCCAGTACCGCGGACAGGTTGGACACTGAAGCTTTCTTT CASTADRLDTEAFF TRBD1 . TRBJ1-1 TRBV19
TGTGCCAGCAGCCAAGAACTAGCGGGGGGAGATACGCAGTATTTT CASSQELAGGDTQYF TRBD2 few TRBJ2-3 TRBV14
TGTGCCAGCAGTAAGGGGGCGTCCGGGGAGCTGTTTTTT CASSKGASGELFF TRBD1 . TRBJ2-2 TRBV6-4
TGTGCCAGCAGTTTTAAGAGGGTTAACTATGGCTACACCTTC CASSFKRVNYGYTF . . TRBJ1-2 TRBV28
TGTGCCAGCAGTGAAGTACAGGGTAGAAACATTCAGTACTTC CASSEVQGRNIQYF . . TRBJ2-4 TRBV6-1
TGTGCCAGTAGTATTGCGGACAGGGTAAATGGCTACACCTTC CASSIADRVNGYTF TRBD1 . TRBJ1-2 TRBV19
TGTGCTAGCAGCTTAGCGGGGGGTTTAGAGACCCAGTACTTC CASSLAGGLETQYF TRBD2 . TRBJ2-5 TRBV7-7
TGTGCCAGCAGTGAACAGGGTAGCACCGGGGAGCTGTTTTTT CASSEQGSTGELFF . . TRBJ2-2 TRBV6-4
TGCGCCAGCAGCCAAGAAGGCGGTTGGAGAAACACCATATATTTT CASSQEGGWRNTIYF . . TRBJ1-3 TRBV4-1
TGCGCCAGCAGCGTGACAGGAGGCGACACCGGGGAGCTGTTTTTT CASSVTGGDTGELFF . . TRBJ2-2 TRBV5-1
TGTGCCAGCAGGATGTCCTTAGGAATCGACAAAACCGGGGAGCTGTTTTTT CASRMSLGIDKTGELFF . . TRBJ2-2 TRBV9
TGTGCCACTTCCGGGACAGTTAACACCGGGGAGCTGTTTTTT CATSGTVNTGELFF TRBD1 few TRBJ2-2 TRBV5-4
TGTGCCAGCAGCTTAGGGGGACAGGGGAATTCACCCCTCCACTTT CASSLGGQGNSPLHF TRBD1 . TRBJ1-6 TRBV7-8
TGCGCCAGCAGCCACCTTAAGGGGGTGGACACTGAAGCTTTCTTT CASSHLKGVDTEAFF . . TRBJ1-1 TRBV4-1
TGTGCCAGTAGTACACAGGGGTTGGGCACTGAAGCTTTCTTT CASSTQGLGTEAFF TRBD1 once TRBJ1-1 TRBV19
TGTGCCAGCTCACTTGGACAGGCGATTAATGAAAAACTGTTTTTT CASSLGQAINEKLFF TRBD1 . TRBJ1-4 TRBV18
TGTGCCAGCAGCCGGGACAGTTGGGAAAAACTGTTTTTT CASSRDSWEKLFF TRBD1 . TRBJ1-4 TRBV6-5
TGCAGCGTACAACAGGGGTTTGGGCAGCCCCAGCATTTT CSVQQGFGQPQHF TRBD1 . TRBJ1-5 TRBV29-1
TGTGCCTGGAGGGACTACACTGAAGCTTTCTTT CAWRDYTEAFF . . TRBJ1-1 TRBV30
TGTGCCAGCAGGAGGGTGACAGGGGCCCAGCCCCAGCATTTT CASRRVTGAQPQHF TRBD1 . TRBJ1-5 TRBV6-5
TGTGCCAGCAGCTCACAGGGGTTTGGGGGCAATCAGCCCCAGCATTTT CASSSQGFGGNQPQHF TRBD1 . TRBJ1-5 TRBV11-2
TGTGCCATCAGTGAAGACAGATCAACTAATGAAAAACTGTTTTTT CAISEDRSTNEKLFF . few TRBJ1-4 TRBV10-3
TGCGCCAGCAGCTTGGGGGACAGCCGAGATGAGCAGTTCTTC CASSLGDSRDEQFF TRBD1 . TRBJ2-1 TRBV5-1
TGTGCCAGCAGTGGTCTCGGACAGATTAATTCACCCCTCCACTTT CASSGLGQINSPLHF . . TRBJ1-6 TRBV2
TGTGCCAGCAGCAAATCGGAAGACAGGGAAGGGACCGGGGAGCTGTTTTTT CASSKSEDREGTGELFF . . TRBJ2-2 TRBV21-1
TGTGCCAGCAGCCTCGCGGGACAGAGAGATAATGAAAAACTGTTTTTT CASSLAGQRDNEKLFF TRBD1 . TRBJ1-4 TRBV7-9
TGTGCCAGCAGCTTACAGCGGGGGGCGGATACGCAGTATTTT CASSLQRGADTQYF TRBD2 . TRBJ2-3 TRBV5-6
TGCGCCAGCAGCCAAGATGGAGCTCTCAATGAGCAGTTCTTC CASSQDGALNEQFF . . TRBJ2-1 TRBV4-3
TGCGCCAGCAGTGTAGGACTAGGGCCCTACAATGAGCAGTTCTTC CASSVGLGPYNEQFF TRBD2 . TRBJ2-1 TRBV10-2
TGTGCCAGCAGCTTGCGGGGTACTAATGAAAAACTGTTTTTT CASSLRGTNEKLFF . . TRBJ1-4 TRBV5-4
TGTGCCAGCAGCCCCGGGGTTGGGAGCTATGGCTACACCTTC CASSPGVGSYGYTF . . TRBJ1-2 TRBV6-5
TGTGCCAGTAGTATCAGTGGCGAGCAGTACTTC CASSISGEQYF . few TRBJ2-7 TRBV19
TGTGCCAGCAGCACCCGACAGGGGGCACCCAATCAGCCCCAGCATTTT CASSTRQGAPNQPQHF TRBD1 . TRBJ1-5 TRBV7-8
TGTGCCAGCAGCTCCGGACTCGAGCAGTACTTC CASSSGLEQYF . . TRBJ2-7 TRBV11-3
TGTGCCAGCAGGGACGGACAGACGAACACCGGGGAGCTGTTTTTT CASRDGQTNTGELFF . . TRBJ2-2 TRBV6-6
TGTGCCACCAGCAGAGATTTATGGGCTAGCGGGGAGGGGGCCCCTATCCTTCCGCAGTATTTT CATSRDLWASGEGAPILPQYF TRBD2 . TRBJ2-3 TRBV15
TGTGCCAGCAGCCGGGGACTAGCGCCCGATACGCAGTATTTT CASSRGLAPDTQYF TRBD2 . TRBJ2-3 TRBV9
TGTGCCAGCAGTTACTCGAAGCACAGCAGCTACGAGCAGTACTTC CASSYSKHSSYEQYF . . TRBJ2-7 TRBV6-5
TGTGCCATCAGTGAAGGGACACGAGGTTCGGGGGAGCTGTTTTTT CAISEGTRGSGELFF . once TRBJ2-2 TRBV10-3
TGTGCCAGCAGTGAGACTAGCGGGGGGCGGGATACGCAGTATTTT CASSETSGGRDTQYF TRBD2 . TRBJ2-3 TRBV25-1
TGTGCCAGCAGTTACTCGGCTAGAGCTGGCTACACCTTC CASSYSARAGYTF . few TRBJ1-2 TRBV6-5
TGTGCCAGCTCACCACCCGGAGGATTGGTTAGCACTGAAGCTTTCTTT CASSPPGGLVSTEAFF . . TRBJ1-1 TRBV18
TGCAGCGTTCGACTAGCGGGGGCCACCGGGGAGCTGTTTTTT CSVRLAGATGELFF TRBD2 . TRBJ2-2 TRBV29-1
TGTGCCAGCAGCTTTACGGGGGAGCAAAATGAAAAACTGTTTTTT CASSFTGEQNEKLFF . . TRBJ1-4 TRBV5-6
TGTGCCAGCAGTCAAACAGGGGAGAATTCACCCCTCCACTTT CASSQTGENSPLHF TRBD1 . TRBJ1-6 TRBV27
TGTGCCAGCAGCTTCGGGGGGGCCTACAATGAGCAGTTCTTC CASSFGGAYNEQFF TRBD2 . TRBJ2-1 TRBV7-2
TGTGCCAGTAGTCGGGGGACCACCAGCCAAGAGACCCAGTACTTC CASSRGTTSQETQYF . . TRBJ2-5 TRBV19
TGTGCCAGCAGTTTCGCGGCTAGCGGGGGGTGGGTTTATGAGCAGTTCTTC CASSFAASGGWVYEQFF TRBD2 . TRBJ2-1 TRBV28
TGCGCCAGCAGCCAGCGGGACCGCCTACCTGAAGCTTTCTTT CASSQRDRLPEAFF . . TRBJ1-1 TRBV4-3
TGTGCCAGCGCAAGGGGCGATAATCAGCCCCAGCATTTT CASARGDNQPQHF . . TRBJ1-5 TRBV6-5
TGTGCCAGCAGCCCCCGGGACAATGCCGACGAAAAACTGTTTTTT CASSPRDNADEKLFF . . TRBJ1-4 TRBV9